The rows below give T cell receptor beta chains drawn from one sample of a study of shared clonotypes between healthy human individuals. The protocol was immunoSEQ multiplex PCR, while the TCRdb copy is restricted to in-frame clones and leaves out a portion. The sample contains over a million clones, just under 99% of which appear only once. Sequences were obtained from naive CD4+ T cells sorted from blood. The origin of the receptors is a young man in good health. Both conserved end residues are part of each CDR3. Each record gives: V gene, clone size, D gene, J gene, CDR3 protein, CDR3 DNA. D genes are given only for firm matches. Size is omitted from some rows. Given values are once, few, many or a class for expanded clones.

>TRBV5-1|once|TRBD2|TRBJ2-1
CASSLSLAGTYNEQFF
TGCGCCAGCAGCTTGTCGCTAGCGGGAACCTACAATGAGCAGTTCTTC
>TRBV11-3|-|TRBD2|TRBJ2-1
CASSGTSGYEQFF
TGTGCCAGCAGCGGGACTAGCGGGTATGAGCAGTTCTTC
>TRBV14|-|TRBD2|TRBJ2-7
CASSQDPAGTSGNF
TGTGCCAGCAGCCAAGATCCTGCCGGGACTAGCGGGAATTTC
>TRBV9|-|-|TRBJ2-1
CASSVATRGDEQFF
TGTGCCAGCAGCGTAGCTACCAGGGGCGATGAGCAGTTCTTC
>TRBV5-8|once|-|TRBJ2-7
CASSSGTAAYEQYF
TGTGCCAGCAGCTCCGGGACGGCCGCCTACGAGCAGTACTTC
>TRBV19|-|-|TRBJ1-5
CASGEVTGRNQPQHF
TGTGCCAGCGGGGAGGTGACAGGCCGCAATCAGCCCCAGCATTTT
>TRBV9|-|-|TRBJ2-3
CASSTRATDTQYF
TGTGCCAGCAGCACCCGAGCCACAGATACGCAGTATTTT
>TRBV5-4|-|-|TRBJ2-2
CASSSAGDAFSGELFF
TGTGCCAGCAGCTCGGCAGGGGACGCTTTCTCCGGGGAGCTGTTTTTT
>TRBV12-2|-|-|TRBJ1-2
CASRPRGTGDGYTF
TGTGCAAGTCGCCCCCGGGGGACAGGGGATGGCTACACCTTC
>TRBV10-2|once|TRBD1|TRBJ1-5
CASSEGQGDTQPQHF
TGCGCCAGCAGTGAGGGTCAGGGGGATACTCAGCCCCAGCATTTT
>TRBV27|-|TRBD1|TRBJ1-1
CASSRRDRILNTEAFF
TGTGCCAGCAGTCGACGGGACAGGATATTGAACACTGAAGCTTTCTTT